This T cell receptor beta chain was recovered during a study of blood T cell repertoires in COVID-19. Study-wide background: Donors in the United States, Italy and Spain gave samples during acute or convalescent COVID-19. T cells, B-cell-depleted T cells, or PBMCs supplied cDNA or gDNA.

Assay: immunoSEQ multiplex PCR; the TCRdb copy retains only in-frame clones and omits some. The data show over 200,000 clones, 80% to 85% seen once. The germline V gene has CDR1 SGHAT and CDR2 FQNNGV. V dropped 0 bases and J dropped 2; count of bases not matched to a gene: 11. The CDR3 is 18 residues long. The chain recombines TRBV11-2 with TRBJ2-7; 9 nucleotides match TRBD2. The sequence derives from a human donor in a cohort sampled during active COVID-19. Material for sequencing was peripheral blood. In DNA form, the CDR3 reads TGTGCCAGCAGCTTAGATCTAGCGGGATTTCCTCTTCCCTACGAGCAGTACTTC. Its translation: CASSLDLAGFPLPYEQYF.